The 20 T cell receptor beta chains listed next were all sequenced from one sample in a study of CXCR3-negative and CXCR3-positive naive CD8 T cells. Study-level results: A higher hydrophobicity marked the TRB CDR3s of CXCR3-positive naive cells versus CXCR3-negative naive cells.

TRB cDNA libraries were made by UMI-labeled 5' RACE. With the 5' RACE reads reprocessed, TCRdb shows one record per CDR3 protein and no DNA. This sample's clone table lists 130,000 to 150,000 distinct CDR3 sequences. The antigens these receptors bind are not known. The specimen sequenced was naive CXCR3+ CD8+ T cells from blood. Subset meaning: CD45RO-CCR7+CD27+CD95- naive CD8+ T cells expressing CXCR3 (TNR3+). The receptors come from a human donor in good health. Some clones in this sample may be carry-over from other donors' samples.

This chain joins TRBV29-1 and TRBJ2-1; TCRdb lists TRBD2, though no DNA is available to test this call. The CDR3 loop spans 14 amino acids. Germline V gene data show CDR1 as SQVTM and CDR2 as ANQGSEA. The CDR3: CSVVGLAGSYEQFF.

The chain links TRBV7-9 to TRBJ1-1; no DNA is available, so the TRBD1 call from TCRdb remains unchecked. CDR3 size: 17 residues. Germline CDR1 is SEHNR and CDR2 is FQNEAQ (reference sequence). CDR3 in amino acids: CASSLPAKGGAYTEAFF. Drawing the rest from reference TRBV7-9 and TRBJ1-1, the complete variable domain is DTGVSQNPRHKITKRGQNVTFRCDPISEHNRLYWYRQTLGQGPEFLTYFQNEAQLEKSRLLSDRFSAERPKGSFSTLEIQRTEQGDSAMYLCASSLPAKGGAYTEAFFGQGTRLTVV.

This chain connects TRBV11-3 to TRBJ2-1; TCRdb returns TRBD1, unconfirmable since there is no DNA. The CDR3 length is 16 residues. The V gene's germline CDR1 is SGHNT and CDR2 YENEEA. The CDR3 region is CASSLTAGLGGDEQFF.

The J gene is TRBJ2-2, the V gene TRBV14. This CDR3 comprises 14 residues. Germline V gene lookup returns CDR1 SGHDN and CDR2 FVKESK. The CDR3 sequence is CASSPRTNTGELFF.

The chain is built from TRBV10-3 and TRBJ2-1; TCRdb outputs TRBD2, but without DNA this stays unchecked. There are 13 residues in the CDR3. Looked up from germline, CDR1 is ENHRY and CDR2 is SYGVKD. The chain's CDR3 is CATLREVNNEQFF.

This chain uses TRBV12-3 or TRBV12-4 with TRBJ2-1; checking the TCRdb D call of TRBD1 is not possible without DNA. The CDR3 is 14 amino acids. The CDR3 spells CASSRQGARNEQFF.

The rearrangement joins TRBV27 to TRBJ1-1; absent DNA, TCRdb's TRBD1 call cannot be checked. CDR3 length: 17 residues. Germline-derived CDR1 and CDR2 are MNHEY and SMNVEV (reference sequence). This CDR3 is CASSFIGRGGANTEAFF.

The chain combines TRBV7-9 with TRBJ1-1; there is no DNA to check the TCRdb D call of TRBD1. Germline CDR1 is SEHNR and CDR2 is FQNEAQ (reference sequence). This CDR3 contains 16 residues. The CDR3: CASSPPDGPKNTEAFF.

V and J are TRBV14 and TRBJ1-1; the TRBD1 assignment by TCRdb is unverifiable without DNA. The CDR3 sequence is 15 residues long. In germline, CDR1 is SGHDN, CDR2 FVKESK. The CDR3 protein is CASSHPDIINTEAFF.

J is TRBJ2-7 and V is TRBV15; TCRdb's D call, TRBD1, is unchecked because there is no DNA. CDR3 size: 15 residues. Germline V gene data show CDR1 as LNHNV and CDR2 as YYDKDF (reference sequence). CDR3 in amino acids: CATSREAGDTYEQYF.

V gene TRBV21-1 combines with J gene TRBJ2-5; the TCRdb D gene call, TRBD2, has no DNA to confirm it. TRBV21-1 is recorded as a pseudogene. The CDR3 totals 17 residues. The CDR3 spells CASSKEEGLQGRETQYF.

This chain links TRBV19 with TRBJ2-1. There are 15 residues in the CDR3. The germline CDR1 and CDR2 sequences are LNHDA and SQIVND (reference sequence). The CDR3 here is CASSSTRSEYNEQFF.

The CDR3 protein is CASSLDGAYEQYF. The rearrangement joins TRBV12-3 or TRBV12-4 to TRBJ2-7. The CDR3 length is 13 residues.

V usage is TRBV4-2 and J usage is TRBJ2-2; TCRdb selects TRBD2, and the lack of DNA leaves this call unchecked. CDR3 length: 15 amino acids. Germline CDR1 is LGHNA and CDR2 is YNFKEQ. The CDR3 spells CASSQLAGGTGELFF.

The CDR3 region is CSVETKNTGELFF. This sequence joins TRBV29-1 and TRBJ2-2. The CDR3 is made up of 13 amino acids. From germline, CDR1 is SQVTM and CDR2 ANQGSEA.

The V and J genes are TRBV4-3 and TRBJ2-3. Per germline, CDR1 LGHNA and CDR2 YSLEER. The CDR3 loop spans 15 amino acids. The CDR3 here is CASSQDRLATDTQYF.

V usage is TRBV29-1 and J usage is TRBJ2-1; TCRdb's assignment of TRBD2 cannot be checked, as there is no DNA. This CDR3 has 16 residues. CDR1 and CDR2 (germline): SQVTM, ANQGSEA. The CDR3 reads CSAKGASGTRRDEKFF.

The chain's CDR3 is CATGQGSLRSGNSPLHF. J is TRBJ1-6 and V is TRBV7-2; TCRdb's D call, TRBD1, is unchecked because there is no DNA. Germline values: CDR1 SGHTA, CDR2 FQGNSA. The CDR3 has 17 residues.

The rearrangement joins TRBV20-1 to TRBJ2-7. The V gene's germline CDR1 is DFQATT and CDR2 SNEGSKA (reference sequence). CDR3 length equals 15 residues. The chain's CDR3 is CSARDLGRLSYEQYF.

The gene calls are TRBV5-4 and TRBJ2-1; TCRdb's D call, TRBD2, is unchecked because there is no DNA. Germline assignment: CDR1 SGHNT and CDR2 YYREEE (reference sequence). The length of the CDR3 is 17 residues. CDR3 region: CASSPSPGTSGYNEQFF.